This T cell receptor beta chain appears in the sequencing data of a study of T cells in Graves' hyperthyroidism and ophthalmopathy. Study-wide results and caveats: Ophthalmopathy was predicted by the model a median of about 6.7 months ahead of onset. Within blood appeared most thyroid clonotypes that had expanded above 0.001.

The authors obtained PBMCs from around 11 ml of fresh peripheral blood. CDR3 length: 15 amino acids. V gave up 4 bases and J gave up 3 bases, with 14 bases separating them. To note about this clonotype: Its antigen is undetermined.

Amplification yielded TCR beta CDR3 regions, with RNA transcripts as the source. The HTBI primer set served for first-round RT-PCR of the TCR CDR3. Via MiXCR, TCRdb re-called the multiplex PCR reads, giving one row per CDR3 protein. The sample records about 640,000 distinct CDR3 sequences, less than 25% being singletons. The specimen sequenced was blood. The chain uses TRBV12-3 or TRBV12-4 and TRBJ2-3; D is possibly TRBD2 (6 bases). The TCR sequence derives from a man aged 25 to 40 with Graves' ophthalmopathy. The CDR3: CASSWGETTTDTQYF. In DNA form, the CDR3 reads TGTGCCAGCAGTTGGGGGGAAACGACAACAGATACGCAGTATTTT.